What follows describes a single T cell receptor (beta chain). This record belongs to a study of T cells after yellow fever vaccination. Germline V CDR1 and CDR2: SGHDT, YYEEEE. V lost 0 bases, J lost 2 bases, and 15 bases lay in between. This CDR3 has 16 amino acids. In TCRdb, the 5' RACE reads were re-called with MiXCR into one record per CDR3 protein. The sample lists about 320,000 distinct CDR3 sequences; roughly 4.3% were seen once. The sequence came from a man aged 18 to 29 who received the YFV17D yellow fever vaccine. The V gene is TRBV5-6, the J gene TRBJ2-7, with a possible D match to TRBD2 (5 bases). The source was PBMCs, collected 15 days after the yellow fever booster vaccination. CDR3: CASSLAVRLRAYEQYF. The CDR3 nucleotides are TGTGCCAGCAGCTTGGCGGTCAGACTACGTGCCTACGAGCAGTACTTC. Full variable domain (rest looked up from reference TRBV5-6 and TRBJ2-7): DAGVTQSPTHLIKTRGQQVTLRCSPKSGHDTVSWYQQALGQGPQFIFQYYEEEERQRGNFPDRFSGHQFPNYSSELNVNALLLGDSALYLCASSLAVRLRAYEQYFGPGTRLTVT.